These 14 T cell receptor beta chains came from one sample sequenced in a study of blood T cell repertoires in COVID-19. Clones were sequenced by immunoSEQ multiplex PCR, and TCRdb holds only the in-frame ones, with some missing. Of a few hundred thousand clones listed, roughly nine tenths are singletons. What was sequenced was PBMCs or T cells enriched from blood (not recorded which). The receptors were sampled from a woman between 35 and 50 years old who had been exposed to COVID-19.

The CDR3 DNA sequence: TGTGCCAGCAATCAGTTTCGGGGTGAAGCTTTCTTT. Translation: CASNQFRGEAFF. This chain joins TRBV7-9 and TRBJ1-1; D unresolved. Germline CDR1 and CDR2: SEHNR and FQNEAQ (reference sequence). V lost 7 bases and J 7 bases, leaving 13 bases between the germline ends. This CDR3 contains 12 residues. Full variable domain (rest looked up from reference TRBV7-9 and TRBJ1-1): DTGVSQNPRHKITKRGQNVTFRCDPISEHNRLYWYRQTLGQGPEFLTYFQNEAQLEKSRLLSDRFSAERPKGSFSTLEIQRTEQGDSAMYLCASNQFRGEAFFGQGTRLTVV.

This clone was detected only once. The V and J genes are TRBV7-9 and TRBJ2-2; 7 bases agree with TRBD2. The V segment lost 10 bases and the J segment 1 base; nucleotides outside the gene matches: 9. CDR3 length equals 15 residues. Germline values: CDR1 SEHNR, CDR2 FQNEAQ (reference sequence). The CDR3 bases are TGTGCCATTGCCCCGGGGGAGGGGAACACCGGGGAGCTGTTTTTT. Translated: CAIAPGEGNTGELFF. The complete variable domain, with remaining parts taken from reference TRBV7-9 and TRBJ2-2, reads DTGVSQNPRHKITKRGQNVTFRCDPISEHNRLYWYRQTLGQGPEFLTYFQNEAQLEKSRLLSDRFSAERPKGSFSTLEIQRTEQGDSAMYLCAIAPGEGNTGELFFGEGSRLTVL.

A single count supports this clone. One end of the junction is discordant with germline, which a read error may explain. This chain links TRBV9 with TRBJ2-7; 8 nucleotides match TRBD2. The germline V gene has CDR1 SGDLS and CDR2 YYNGEE. The CDR3 contains 14 residues. CDR3 loop: CALRGGTRTYEQYF. As DNA, the CDR3 is TGCGCCCTCCGGGGGGGGACTAGGACCTACGAGCAGTACTTC.

The rearrangement joins TRBV30 to TRBJ1-5; the D is unclear. CDR3 length: 16 residues. Germline V lookup: CDR1 GTSNPN, CDR2 SVGIG (reference sequence). The V and J ends lost 0 bases and 1 base respectively, with 13 bases between them. CDR3: CAWSVPRSPSNQPQHF. CDR3 DNA sequence: TGTGCCTGGAGTGTACCTCGGAGTCCCAGCAATCAGCCCCAGCATTTT. Complete variable domain (other parts from reference TRBV30 and TRBJ1-5): SQTIHQWPATLVQPVGSPLSLECTVEGTSNPNLYWYRQAAGRGLQLLFYSVGIGQISSEVPQNLSASRPQDRQFILSSKKLLLSDSGFYLCAWSVPRSPSNQPQHFGDGTRLSIL.

This chain uses TRBV5-1 with TRBJ2-1; 11 nucleotides match TRBD1. Germline CDR1 reads SGHRS; CDR2 reads YFSETQ. V shed 0 bases, J shed 7 bases, and the junction held 3 bases outside the gene matches. The CDR3 runs 15 residues. The CDR3 loop is CASSLVGQGANEQFF. Written as DNA, the CDR3 is TGCGCCAGCAGCTTGGTCGGACAGGGGGCGAATGAGCAGTTCTTC.

The rearrangement uses TRBV6-5 and TRBJ1-1, with D uncertain. Trimming left V 10 bases short and J 10 bases short, with 19 bases between. The V gene's germline CDR1 is MNHEY and CDR2 SVGAGI. This CDR3 is 12 amino acids long. The CDR3 DNA is TGTGCCACCGGGTCGTTAGACGCAGTAGCTTTCTTT. As protein: CATGSLDAVAFF.

This chain joins TRBV19 and TRBJ2-3, with D possibly matching TRBD1 (5 bases). The CDR3 loop spans 14 amino acids. Trimming took 3 bases from V and 2 from J, leaving 9 bases between them. Germline V CDR1 and CDR2: LNHDA, SQIVND (reference sequence). The chain's CDR3 is CASSIAGNTDTQYF. CDR3 nucleotide sequence: TGTGCCAGTAGTATTGCAGGGAACACAGATACGCAGTATTTT.

The chain combines TRBV29-1 with TRBJ2-5; D possibly corresponds to TRBD1 (6 bases). Trimming left V 7 bases short and J 0 bases short, with 12 bases between. Germline V gives CDR1 SQVTM, CDR2 ANQGSEA. The CDR3 runs 13 residues. The CDR3 loop is CSGGQSYQETQYF. The CDR3 DNA sequence: TGCAGCGGCGGACAGTCTTACCAAGAGACCCAGTACTTC.

The CDR3 loop is CASHPGGATNEKLFF. DNA of the CDR3: TGTGCCAGTCACCCTGGCGGTGCAACTAATGAAAAACTGTTTTTT. J is TRBJ1-4 and V is TRBV6-5; unclear D gene. This CDR3 is built from 15 residues. Germline CDR1 MNHEY, CDR2 SVGAGI. Trimming pared 9 bases from V and 0 bases from J, leaving 14 bases between.

The genes are TRBV7-2 and TRBJ1-5, with 7 bases matching TRBD1. Germline CDR1 is SGHTA and CDR2 is FQGNSA. This CDR3 spans 15 amino acids. V trimming: 5 bases; J trimming: 2 bases; junction bases outside the gene matches: 6. The CDR3 nucleotides are TGTGCCAGCAGCGCCGGGACAGTCGGCAATCAGCCCCAGCATTTT. It encodes CASSAGTVGNQPQHF.

V is TRBV11-2 and J is TRBJ1-6, with TRBD1 identical over 7 bases. The junction had 9 bases not matched to a gene; V was cut back by 1 base and J by 6 bases. The CDR3 contains 17 residues. Germline values: CDR1 SGHAT, CDR2 FQNNGV. The CDR3 spells CASSLAPQGGGNSPLHF. In DNA form, the CDR3 reads TGTGCCAGCAGCTTAGCACCCCAGGGGGGAGGTAATTCACCCCTCCACTTT.

This chain connects TRBV24-1 to TRBJ2-7; no firm D call. CDR3 length: 11 amino acids. Trimming shortened V by 9 bases and J by 4 bases, and 9 bases separated the two germline ends. Germline values: CDR1 KGHDR, CDR2 SFDVKD. CDR3 coding DNA: TGTGCCACCGATGGCGGATACGAGCAGTACTTC. It translates to CATDGGYEQYF.

This chain uses TRBV6-2 or TRBV6-3 with TRBJ2-1; D unresolved. The CDR3 consists of 12 residues. The V gene lost 2 bases and the J gene lost 10 bases, with 9 bases spanning the gap. The germline CDR1 and CDR2 sequences are MNHEY and SVGEGT. This CDR3 reads CASSYSTREQFF. CDR3 in DNA: TGTGCCAGCAGTTACAGCACCAGGGAGCAGTTCTTC.

This chain links TRBV29-1 with TRBJ1-2; TRBD1 is a possible D gene (5 bases). Trimming took 6 bases from V and 4 from J, leaving 24 bases between them. The CDR3 sequence is 16 residues long. Germline CDR1 SQVTM, CDR2 ANQGSEA. The CDR3 DNA reads TGCAGCGTGGGGCCGGGACTCCTTGCAGCCCCCTATGGCTACACCTTC. This codes for CSVGPGLLAAPYGYTF.